One sample yielded the 10 T cell receptor beta chains listed below, sequenced in a study of cytotoxic CD8 clonotypes in ibrutinib-treated CLL. Assay: immunoSEQ multiplex PCR; the TCRdb copy retains only in-frame clones and omits some. The repertoire includes approximately 25,000 clones, 55% to 70% of them detected once, and roughly 51% sits in the top ten. Sequencing was performed on PBMCs, taken at disease progression, from a patient treated with ibrutinib. These receptors came from a human donor with chronic lymphocytic leukemia.

This chain connects TRBV7-2 to TRBJ2-7, with TRBD1 matching over 7 bases. Germline CDR1 SGHTA, CDR2 FQGNSA. The CDR3 length is 15 residues. With V trimmed by 4 bases and J by 0 bases, 6 bases remained unmatched. The CDR3, as DNA: TGTGCCAGCAGCTCGTCGGGACAGTCCTCCTACGAGCAGTACTTC. Protein product: CASSSSGQSSYEQYF.

This chain uses TRBV19 with TRBJ1-5, with D uncertain. Trimming left V 1 base short and J 2 bases short, with 12 bases between. The V gene's germline CDR1 is LNHDA and CDR2 SQIVND (reference sequence). CDR3 size: 16 residues. The CDR3 sequence is CASSIGLRLGNQPQHF. CDR3 DNA: TGTGCCAGTAGTATAGGCCTCCGTTTGGGCAATCAGCCCCAGCATTTT.

This rearrangement joins TRBV5-1 to TRBJ1-1; a possible D gene is TRBD1 (5 bases). Trimming took off 1 base at V and 4 bases at J, with 14 bases between the two ends. Germline V gives CDR1 SGHRS, CDR2 YFSETQ. The CDR3 has 15 amino acids. The CDR3 bases are TGCGCCAGCAGCTTGAGTCAGGGTTTGGTCACTGAAGCTTTCTTT. Protein: CASSLSQGLVTEAFF.

The chain links TRBV9 to TRBJ2-1; D is unclear. Deletions cut 4 bases from V and 0 bases from J, with 11 bases between. CDR3 size: 15 residues. Germline values: CDR1 SGDLS, CDR2 YYNGEE. CDR3 in amino acids: CASSPRLSSYNEQFF. CDR3 nucleotide sequence: TGTGCCAGCAGCCCTCGACTGAGCTCCTACAATGAGCAGTTCTTC.

The chain carries TRBV6-1 and TRBJ1-1, with a tentative D call TRBD1 (6 bases). This CDR3 has 13 amino acids. CDR1 is MNHNS and CDR2 is SASEGT in the germline V gene. The ends were cut back, 6 bases at V and 1 base at J, with 9 bases in the middle. DNA for the CDR3: TGTGCCAGCAGACTACAGGGGAACACTGAAGCTTTCTTT. Translated, it gives CASRLQGNTEAFF.

The chain couples TRBV7-2 to TRBJ2-7; D is tentatively TRBD1 or TRBD2 (5 bases each). The CDR3 runs to 15 residues. Germline V lookup: CDR1 SGHTA, CDR2 FQGNSA. V was shortened by 5 bases and J by 9 bases, with 23 bases between the two germline ends. The CDR3 DNA reads as TGTGCCAGCAGCCGAGGGACGGCTACCCTAGGTCGGCAGTACTTC. Translating it yields CASSRGTATLGRQYF.

This clone appeared a single time. The chain uses TRBV5-8 and TRBJ2-3; TRBD2 might be the D (6 bases). There are 15 residues in the CDR3. Germline values: CDR1 SGHTS, CDR2 YDEGEE. V dropped 4 bases and J dropped 0 bases, with 12 bases sitting between them. The CDR3 region is CASSPFSGSTDTQYF. Here the CDR3 DNA reads TGTGCCAGCAGCCCCTTTAGCGGTAGCACAGATACGCAGTATTTT. The whole variable domain, remainder taken from reference TRBV5-8 and TRBJ2-3, is EAGVTQSPTHLIKTRGQQATLRCSPISGHTSVYWYQQALGLGLQFLLWYDEGEERNRGNFPPRFSGRQFPNYSSELNVNALELEDSALYLCASSPFSGSTDTQYFGPGTRLTVL.

The chain is built from TRBV10-3 and TRBJ1-2, with D possibly matching TRBD1 (6 bases). The CDR3 totals 14 residues. Deletions cut 6 bases from V and 2 bases from J, with 13 bases between. The germline CDR1 and CDR2 sequences are ENHRY and SYGVKD. The CDR3 sequence is CAIRKGGLNYGYTF. The DNA of the CDR3 is TGTGCCATCAGGAAGGGGGGGTTGAACTATGGCTACACCTTC.

V gene TRBV4-1 combines with J gene TRBJ2-1; 7 bases match TRBD2. Germline CDR1 MGHRA, CDR2 YSYEKL. With V trimmed by 4 bases and J by 4 bases, 13 bases remained unmatched. CDR3 length equals 17 residues. In DNA, the CDR3 is TGCGCCAGCAGCCTAGTGGGTCGGGGCGGGGGATACAATGAGCAGTTCTTC. It specifies CASSLVGRGGGYNEQFF.

The gene calls are TRBV6-5 and TRBJ2-2; no definite D call. Germline assignment: CDR1 MNHEY and CDR2 SVGAGI. The CDR3 has 14 amino acids. V dropped 4 bases and J dropped 2 bases, with 8 bases sitting between them. The CDR3 DNA follows: TGTGCCAGCAGTTTAGTCTTCAACACCGGGGAGCTGTTTTTT. It yields the protein CASSLVFNTGELFF.